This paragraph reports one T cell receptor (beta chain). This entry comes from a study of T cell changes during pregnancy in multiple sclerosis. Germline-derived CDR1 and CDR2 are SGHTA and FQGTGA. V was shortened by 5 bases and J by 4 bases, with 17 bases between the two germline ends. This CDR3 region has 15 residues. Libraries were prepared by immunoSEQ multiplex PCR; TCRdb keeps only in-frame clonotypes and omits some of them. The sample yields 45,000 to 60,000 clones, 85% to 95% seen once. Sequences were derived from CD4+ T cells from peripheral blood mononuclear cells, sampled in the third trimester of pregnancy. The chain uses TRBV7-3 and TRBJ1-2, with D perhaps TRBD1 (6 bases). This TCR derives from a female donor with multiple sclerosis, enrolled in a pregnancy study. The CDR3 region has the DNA TGTGCCAGCAGCCGAGACGGGGCCAGGGGCTATGGCTACACCTTC. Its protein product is CASSRDGARGYGYTF.